This entry features one T cell receptor (beta chain) sequence. This clonotype showed up just a few times. Its recognized antigen is unknown. No base-level quality is on record; no much larger clone is a single base apart. The data derive from a study of T-cell reconstitution after alpha-beta-depleted transplantation in children listed by TCRdb under 2016. A note on the overall study: The study quantitatively tracked T-cell immune reconstitution after TCRalphabeta/CD19-depleted allogeneic hematopoietic cell transplantation in children using TCR repertoire profiling.

The CDR3 numbers 13 residues from cysteine through phenylalanine. The DNA shown is the 39-base CDR3, in frame from base 1. V was cut back by 5 bases and J by 7 bases, leaving a gap of 14 bases between them. The library was produced with PCR. The reads were generated on an Illumina HiSeq 2500. TCR library preparation used molecular barcoding, with unique molecular identifiers applied to normalize quantification of the TCRbeta repertoire. The raw public data were reprocessed by TCRdb itself: fastp quality trimming at Q25, MiXCR clonotype calling, in-frame beta chains only. Rows merge per CDR3 protein into single entries with the most common DNA and genes. The sample table records approximately 240,000 distinct CDR3 sequences; around 9.6% of these occur just once. 5.5% to 8% of the sample goes to the ten largest clones.

This receptor was taken from a human donor who donated a stem cell graft to a child with acute lymphoblastic leukemia. The sample was PBMCs from the stem cell graft donor, taken from the stem cell graft. This sequence uses TRBV12-3 or TRBV12-4 and TRBJ1-2, with TRBD1 perhaps the D gene, on 5 matching bases. The nucleotides are TGTGCCAGCAGTCCGGGACGAGGCCGTGGCTACACCTTC. The encoded protein is CASSPGRGRGYTF.